The rows below give T cell receptor beta chains drawn from one sample of a study of T cell responses to AZD1222 COVID-19 vaccine. Produced via immunoSEQ multiplex PCR; TCRdb's table is partial and in-frame only. The data show some 200,000 clones, 90% to 95% seen once. The source was peripheral blood, collected 28 days after the second AZD1222 dose. All receptors derive from an adult who received the AZD1222 COVID-19 vaccine. CDR3s include the opening cysteine and the closing phenylalanine or tryptophan. Fields, in order: clone size, D gene, V gene, J gene, CDR3 protein, CDR3 DNA. A D gene is named only where the DNA matches it firmly. Clone size is shown for a subset of rows, as once, few, many or a class of expanded clone.

clone_size: once
d_call: NA
v_call: TRBV14
j_call: TRBJ1-3
cdr3_aa: CASSGSSGNTIYF
cdr3_nt: TGTGCCAGCTCCGGGTCCTCTGGAAACACCATATATTTT

clone_size: NA
d_call: NA
v_call: TRBV19
j_call: TRBJ1-1
cdr3_aa: CASSPGRLNTEAFF
cdr3_nt: TGTGCCAGTAGTCCGGGACGGCTGAACACTGAAGCTTTCTTT

clone_size: NA
d_call: NA
v_call: TRBV7-2
j_call: TRBJ1-4
cdr3_aa: CASSLAGGRGFGEKLFF
cdr3_nt: TGTGCCAGCAGCTTAGCGGGGGGGCGTGGATTTGGCGAAAAACTGTTTTTT

clone_size: NA
d_call: TRBD1
v_call: TRBV9
j_call: TRBJ2-5
cdr3_aa: CASSVEQGQETQYF
cdr3_nt: TGTGCCAGCAGCGTCGAACAGGGGCAAGAGACCCAGTACTTC

clone_size: NA
d_call: TRBD1
v_call: TRBV30
j_call: TRBJ1-1
cdr3_aa: CAWSGRQGGTEAFF
cdr3_nt: TGTGCCTGGAGTGGACGACAGGGAGGCACTGAAGCTTTCTTT

clone_size: NA
d_call: NA
v_call: TRBV6-9
j_call: TRBJ1-2
cdr3_aa: CASSFRLRPYNYGYTF
cdr3_nt: TGTGCCAGCAGTTTCCGACTCCGCCCCTATAACTATGGCTACACCTTC

clone_size: NA
d_call: NA
v_call: TRBV30
j_call: TRBJ1-1
cdr3_aa: CAWSGTTGRDTEAFF
cdr3_nt: TGTGCCTGGAGTGGCACTACGGGGCGGGACACTGAAGCTTTCTTT

clone_size: NA
d_call: NA
v_call: TRBV18
j_call: TRBJ1-1
cdr3_aa: CASSQGSNTEAFF
cdr3_nt: TGTGCCAGCTCCCAAGGGTCGAACACTGAAGCTTTCTTT

clone_size: NA
d_call: TRBD1
v_call: TRBV4-2
j_call: TRBJ1-2
cdr3_aa: CASSVGRTGGLSLYGYTF
cdr3_nt: TGTGCCAGCAGCGTGGGGCGGACAGGGGGCCTAAGTCTCTATGGCTACACCTTC

clone_size: NA
d_call: TRBD2
v_call: TRBV7-2
j_call: TRBJ2-1
cdr3_aa: CASSLGASGRNEQFF
cdr3_nt: TGTGCCAGCAGCTTAGGCGCTAGCGGGAGAAATGAGCAGTTCTTC

clone_size: NA
d_call: TRBD2
v_call: TRBV7-8
j_call: TRBJ2-1
cdr3_aa: CASSPGTSGKNEQFF
cdr3_nt: TGTGCCAGCAGCCCCGGGACTAGCGGGAAAAATGAGCAGTTCTTC

clone_size: NA
d_call: NA
v_call: TRBV30
j_call: TRBJ1-4
cdr3_aa: CAWGDSPNEKLFF
cdr3_nt: TGTGCCTGGGGAGACAGCCCTAATGAAAAACTGTTTTTT

clone_size: NA
d_call: TRBD1
v_call: TRBV2
j_call: TRBJ2-2
cdr3_aa: CASSEDRAGSGELFF
cdr3_nt: TGTGCCAGCAGTGAGGACAGGGCCGGGTCCGGGGAGCTGTTTTTT

clone_size: NA
d_call: NA
v_call: TRBV7-9
j_call: TRBJ2-2
cdr3_aa: CASGRSGNTGELFF
cdr3_nt: TGTGCCAGCGGGCGATCGGGGAACACCGGGGAGCTGTTTTTT

clone_size: NA
d_call: TRBD1
v_call: TRBV5-1
j_call: TRBJ1-1
cdr3_aa: CASSLAGGNTEAFF
cdr3_nt: TGCGCCAGCAGCTTGGCAGGGGGCAACACTGAAGCTTTCTTT

clone_size: NA
d_call: NA
v_call: TRBV6-5
j_call: TRBJ1-4
cdr3_aa: CASSGPTNEKLFF
cdr3_nt: TGTGCCAGTTCGGGGCCGACGAATGAAAAGCTGTTTTTT

clone_size: NA
d_call: NA
v_call: TRBV28
j_call: TRBJ1-5
cdr3_aa: CASRLGPGRPQHF
cdr3_nt: TGTGCCAGCAGACTTGGGCCTGGCCGGCCCCAGCATTTT

clone_size: NA
d_call: TRBD1
v_call: TRBV13
j_call: TRBJ2-3
cdr3_aa: CASSFRDRETDTQYF
cdr3_nt: TGTGCCAGCAGCTTCCGGGACAGGGAAACAGATACGCAGTATTTT

clone_size: NA
d_call: NA
v_call: TRBV18
j_call: TRBJ2-5
cdr3_aa: CASSPNYQETQYF
cdr3_nt: TGTGCCAGCTCACCAAACTACCAAGAGACCCAGTACTTC

clone_size: few
d_call: TRBD2
v_call: TRBV9
j_call: TRBJ2-1
cdr3_aa: CASSPGGLAGGPSYNEQFF
cdr3_nt: TGTGCCAGCAGCCCTGGGGGGTTAGCGGGAGGGCCCTCCTACAATGAGCAGTTCTTC

clone_size: NA
d_call: NA
v_call: TRBV18
j_call: TRBJ1-2
cdr3_aa: CASSPKGDGYTF
cdr3_nt: TGTGCCAGCTCACCAAAAGGGGATGGCTACACCTTC

clone_size: NA
d_call: NA
v_call: TRBV14
j_call: TRBJ2-2
cdr3_aa: CASSPRLVTGELFF
cdr3_nt: TGTGCCAGCAGCCCCCGTTTGGTCACCGGGGAGCTGTTTTTT

clone_size: NA
d_call: NA
v_call: TRBV6-2/TRBV6-3
j_call: TRBJ1-5
cdr3_aa: CASSYYGGPNQPQHF
cdr3_nt: TGTGCCAGCAGTTACTACGGGGGGCCGAATCAGCCCCAGCATTTT

clone_size: NA
d_call: NA
v_call: TRBV5-1
j_call: TRBJ1-4
cdr3_aa: CASSLGEKLFF
cdr3_nt: TGCGCCAGCAGCTTGGGTGAAAAACTGTTTTTT

clone_size: NA
d_call: TRBD1
v_call: TRBV28
j_call: TRBJ1-4
cdr3_aa: CASSGGTVATNEKLFF
cdr3_nt: TGTGCCAGCAGTGGGGGGACAGTTGCAACTAATGAAAAACTGTTTTTT

clone_size: NA
d_call: TRBD2
v_call: TRBV7-2
j_call: TRBJ2-1
cdr3_aa: CASSLSGGASGVSGSQFF
cdr3_nt: TGTGCCAGCAGCCTTAGTGGGGGTGCTAGCGGGGTTTCCGGGTCGCAGTTCTTC

clone_size: NA
d_call: NA
v_call: TRBV27
j_call: TRBJ2-1
cdr3_aa: CASSLSPANYNEQFF
cdr3_nt: TGTGCCAGCAGTTTATCGCCGGCTAATTACAATGAGCAGTTCTTC

clone_size: NA
d_call: NA
v_call: TRBV5-4
j_call: TRBJ1-2
cdr3_aa: CASSLRPGENYGYTF
cdr3_nt: TGTGCCAGCAGCTTGCGCCCCGGTGAGAACTATGGCTACACCTTC

clone_size: NA
d_call: NA
v_call: TRBV12-3/TRBV12-4
j_call: TRBJ2-7
cdr3_aa: CASSFKPIEQYF
cdr3_nt: TGTGCCAGCAGTTTTAAACCGATAGAGCAGTACTTC

clone_size: once
d_call: NA
v_call: TRBV28
j_call: TRBJ1-6
cdr3_aa: CASRDVLPPLHF
cdr3_nt: TGTGCCAGCAGGGACGTCCTGCCACCCCTCCACTTT

clone_size: NA
d_call: NA
v_call: TRBV30
j_call: TRBJ2-3
cdr3_aa: CAWRVKGGRDTQYF
cdr3_nt: TGTGCCTGGAGGGTTAAGGGAGGAAGGGATACGCAGTATTTT

clone_size: NA
d_call: NA
v_call: TRBV28
j_call: TRBJ1-5
cdr3_aa: CASSLRWSPNQPQHF
cdr3_nt: TGTGCCAGCAGTTTAAGGTGGAGCCCGAATCAGCCCCAGCATTTT

clone_size: NA
d_call: NA
v_call: TRBV7-9
j_call: TRBJ2-1
cdr3_aa: CASSLKVEGEAPYNEQFF
cdr3_nt: TGTGCCAGCAGCTTAAAGGTAGAGGGAGAGGCCCCCTACAATGAGCAGTTCTTC

clone_size: once
d_call: TRBD2
v_call: TRBV11-2
j_call: TRBJ2-1
cdr3_aa: CASSQPGTSGRNEQFF
cdr3_nt: TGTGCCAGCAGCCAACCCGGGACTAGCGGGAGAAATGAGCAGTTCTTC

clone_size: NA
d_call: TRBD1
v_call: TRBV20-1
j_call: TRBJ1-1
cdr3_aa: CSASAGGKAFF
cdr3_nt: TGCAGTGCTAGTGCAGGGGGGAAAGCTTTCTTT

clone_size: NA
d_call: NA
v_call: TRBV2
j_call: TRBJ2-7
cdr3_aa: CASSPGVEQYF
cdr3_nt: TGTGCCAGCAGCCCAGGGGTCGAGCAGTACTTC

clone_size: NA
d_call: NA
v_call: TRBV19
j_call: TRBJ1-5
cdr3_aa: CASKGGQGTYQPQHF
cdr3_nt: TGTGCCAGTAAGGGGGGTCAAGGAACCTATCAGCCCCAGCATTTT

clone_size: NA
d_call: NA
v_call: TRBV10-1
j_call: TRBJ1-1
cdr3_aa: CASSEFRGSTEAFF
cdr3_nt: TGCGCCAGCAGTGAGTTCAGGGGCTCCACTGAAGCTTTCTTT

clone_size: NA
d_call: NA
v_call: TRBV2
j_call: TRBJ1-1
cdr3_aa: CASIQGRATEAFF
cdr3_nt: TGTGCCAGCATCCAGGGCCGGGCCACTGAAGCTTTCTTT

clone_size: NA
d_call: NA
v_call: TRBV11-3
j_call: TRBJ2-7
cdr3_aa: CASSLEGTAPSYEQYF
cdr3_nt: TGTGCCAGCAGCTTAGAGGGGACTGCACCCTCCTACGAGCAGTACTTC

clone_size: NA
d_call: NA
v_call: TRBV29-1
j_call: TRBJ2-2
cdr3_aa: CSVERGETGELFF
cdr3_nt: TGCAGCGTTGAACGTGGGGAGACCGGGGAGCTGTTTTTT

clone_size: NA
d_call: TRBD1
v_call: TRBV19
j_call: TRBJ1-1
cdr3_aa: CASSILGQGTEAFF
cdr3_nt: TGTGCCAGTAGTATCTTAGGACAGGGCACTGAAGCTTTCTTT

clone_size: NA
d_call: NA
v_call: TRBV2
j_call: TRBJ2-7
cdr3_aa: CASALGEFYEQYF
cdr3_nt: TGTGCCAGCGCACTAGGGGAATTCTACGAGCAGTACTTC

clone_size: NA
d_call: TRBD2
v_call: TRBV4-3
j_call: TRBJ2-2
cdr3_aa: CASSLSSGSDTGELFF
cdr3_nt: TGCGCCAGCAGCCTCTCTAGCGGGAGTGACACCGGGGAGCTGTTTTTT

clone_size: NA
d_call: NA
v_call: TRBV10-3
j_call: TRBJ1-5
cdr3_aa: CATREGGPGGNQPQHF
cdr3_nt: TGTGCCACCCGAGAAGGAGGCCCTGGGGGCAATCAGCCCCAGCATTTT

clone_size: NA
d_call: TRBD2
v_call: TRBV5-1
j_call: TRBJ2-2
cdr3_aa: CASSLTGTSGRGGELFF
cdr3_nt: TGCGCCAGCAGCTTAACCGGGACTAGCGGGAGAGGCGGGGAGCTGTTTTTT

clone_size: few
d_call: TRBD1
v_call: TRBV4-1
j_call: TRBJ2-7
cdr3_aa: CASSPRTGGAGEQYF
cdr3_nt: TGCGCCAGCAGCCCTCGGACAGGGGGCGCGGGGGAGCAGTACTTC

clone_size: NA
d_call: NA
v_call: TRBV6-5
j_call: TRBJ2-7
cdr3_aa: CASSYLSESSYEQYF
cdr3_nt: TGTGCCAGCAGTTACCTGTCGGAAAGCTCCTACGAGCAGTACTTC